This T cell receptor beta chain was obtained from a study of blood T cell repertoires in COVID-19. Germline V gene lookup returns CDR1 WSHSY and CDR2 SAAADI. V lost 0 bases to trimming and J lost 9 bases; unmatched junction nucleotides: 9. The CDR3 length is 16 residues. Living in 24 US areas, the participants were between 18 and 89 years of age. Cohort 3 donors were reported recovered after two negative PCRs, clearance, or symptom resolution. Per the original methods: Estimation of nucleated cell counts relied on the amplification of reference gene primers. Repertoires were generated with immunoSEQ multiplex PCR, while TCRdb's copy carries only in-frame clones and drops some. That table furnishes V, J and clone size, whereas the DNA furnished D and trimming. The table shows about 260,000 clones, with roughly 86% occurring only once.

The receptor was isolated from a woman aged 50 to 60 who had recovered from COVID-19. The sample consisted of PBMCs or T cells enriched from blood (not recorded which). V is TRBV10-2 and J is TRBJ2-3; 10 bases match TRBD2. CDR3 nucleotides: TGCGCCAGCAGTGAGTCGGGGACTAGCGCTATCGGCACGCAGTATTTT. Residues: CASSESGTSAIGTQYF.